One and the same sample provided the 10 T cell receptor beta chains below, sequenced in a study of early T cells in non-severe SARS-CoV-2 infection. TCRdb ran MiXCR on the 5' RACE reads and lists one entry per CDR3 protein. The table lists fewer than 40,000 distinct CDR3 sequences, roughly 6% of them singletons. The specimen sequenced was whole blood. These receptors were taken from an adult who was a healthcare worker with PCR-confirmed SARS-CoV-2 infection or an uninfected control (not recorded which).

This clonotype appeared many times. The rearrangement uses TRBV11-2 and TRBJ2-1; weak D call: TRBD1 (5 bases). V dropped 2 bases and J dropped 1 base, with 12 bases sitting between them. Germline loops: CDR1 SGHAT, CDR2 FQNNGV. This CDR3 is 16 amino acids long. CDR3 region: CASSLYGHQSYNEQFF. CDR3 nucleotide sequence: TGTGCCAGCAGCTTATACGGACACCAGTCCTACAATGAGCAGTTCTTC.

This clonotype was counted many times. The V and J genes are TRBV29-1 and TRBJ2-3; D is unresolved. V lost 5 bases and J 2 bases, leaving 8 bases between the germline ends. The CDR3 has 12 amino acids. The V gene's germline CDR1 is SQVTM and CDR2 ANQGSEA. The CDR3 DNA follows: TGCAGCGTTTCGTGGGCCACAGATACGCAGTATTTT. This translates into CSVSWATDTQYF.

This clonotype was recorded many times. The rearrangement joins TRBV11-2 to TRBJ2-1; the match to TRBD2 covers 13 bases. With V trimmed by 2 bases and J by 4 bases, 5 bases remained unmatched. The CDR3 contains 17 residues. Per the germline V gene, CDR1 is SGHAT and CDR2 is FQNNGV. CDR3 sequence: CASSLHILAGGYNEQFF. In DNA form, the CDR3 reads TGTGCCAGCAGCTTACATATACTAGCGGGAGGGTACAATGAGCAGTTCTTC.

This clonotype was found a few times. V gene TRBV28 combines with J gene TRBJ2-7; D perhaps matches TRBD1 (6 bases). In germline, CDR1 is MDHEN, CDR2 SYDVKM. V was trimmed by 3 bases and J by 7 bases, leaving 13 bases between them. The CDR3 consists of 13 residues. This CDR3 reads CASSFGARGEQYF. CDR3 in DNA: TGTGCCAGCAGTTTCGGGGCTAGGGGGGAGCAGTACTTC.

This clonotype was observed at least ten times. The chain links TRBV7-3 to TRBJ1-1; tentatively, D is TRBD1 (6 bases). V was cut by 5 bases and J by 1 base, with 8 bases left in between. This CDR3 has 13 amino acids. Germline CDR1 is SGHTA and CDR2 is FQGTGA. CDR3 loop: CASSQDRNTEAFF. The CDR3 DNA sequence: TGTGCCAGCAGCCAGGACAGGAACACTGAAGCTTTCTTT. Drawing the rest from reference TRBV7-3 and TRBJ1-1, the complete variable domain is GAGVSQTPSNKVTEKGKYVELRCDPISGHTALYWYRQSLGQGPEFLIYFQGTGAADDSGLPNDRFFAVRPEGSVSTLKIQRTERGDSAVYLCASSQDRNTEAFFGQGTRLTVV.

The genes are TRBV30 and TRBJ2-2; D remains ambiguous. V was cut by 4 bases and J by 4 bases, with 7 bases left in between. CDR1 and CDR2 from the germline V gene are GTSNPN and SVGIG (reference sequence). The CDR3 contains 12 residues. CDR3: CAWNRPTGELFF. The CDR3 DNA is TGTGCCTGGAACAGACCCACCGGGGAGCTGTTTTTT.

At least ten counts were recorded for this clonotype. This chain connects TRBV5-1 to TRBJ2-2; D possibly corresponds to TRBD2 (5 bases). V was trimmed by 6 bases and J by 0 bases, leaving 9 bases between them. Germline CDR1 SGHRS, CDR2 YFSETQ. The length of the CDR3 is 14 residues. The CDR3 region is CASNPAANTGELFF. The CDR3 coding sequence is TGCGCCAGCAATCCAGCGGCGAACACCGGGGAGCTGTTTTTT.

In its sample, this clonotype was seen many times. CDR3 nucleotide sequence: TGTGCCAGCAGTGATGCGACGTACAATGAGCAGTTCTTC. Protein: CASSDATYNEQFF. The V call is TRBV25-1, the J call TRBJ2-1, with unresolved D. This CDR3 region has 13 residues. The ends were cut back, 3 bases at V and 4 bases at J, with 7 bases in the middle. CDR1 is MGHDK, CDR2 SYGVNS, per germline.

Notes on this clonotype: A junction boundary mismatches the germline segment, possibly from a read error. The genes are TRBV27 and TRBJ1-4; D is unresolved. Germline assignment: CDR1 MNHEY and CDR2 SMNVEV (reference sequence). This CDR3 has 14 amino acids. The CDR3 DNA reads as TGTGCCAGCAGTTTAAGAGGGCCTAATGGAAAACTGTTTTTT. Amino acid sequence: CASSLRGPNGKLFF. The full variable domain, rest sourced from reference TRBV27 and TRBJ1-4, is EAQVTQNPRYLITVTGKKLTVTCSQNMNHEYMSWYRQDPGLGLRQIYYSMNVEVTDKGDVPEGYKVSRKEKRNFPLILESPSPNQTSLYFCASSLRGPNGKLFFGSGTQLSVL.

This clonotype has just a few counts. The chain has TRBV20-1 and TRBJ2-1; possibly TRBD1 for D (5 bases). The CDR3 runs 10 residues. V lost 6 bases to trimming and J lost 9 bases, with 9 bases between them. Per germline, CDR1 DFQATT and CDR2 SNEGSKA (reference sequence). The CDR3 region has the DNA TGCAGTGCAGTAGGGGTTGAGCAGTTCTTC. Protein: CSAVGVEQFF.